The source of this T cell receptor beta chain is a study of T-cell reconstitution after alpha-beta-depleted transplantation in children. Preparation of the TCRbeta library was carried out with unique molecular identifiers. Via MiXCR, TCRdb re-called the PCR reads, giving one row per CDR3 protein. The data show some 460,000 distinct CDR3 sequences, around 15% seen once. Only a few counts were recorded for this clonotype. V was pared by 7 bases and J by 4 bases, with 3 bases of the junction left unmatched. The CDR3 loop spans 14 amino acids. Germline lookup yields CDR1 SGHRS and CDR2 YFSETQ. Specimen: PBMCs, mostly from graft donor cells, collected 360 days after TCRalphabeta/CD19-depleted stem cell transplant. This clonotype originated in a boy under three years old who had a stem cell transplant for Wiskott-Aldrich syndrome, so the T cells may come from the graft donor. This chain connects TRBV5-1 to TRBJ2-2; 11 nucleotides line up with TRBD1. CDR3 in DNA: TGCGCCAGCCAGGGACAGGGGGGCACCGGGGAGCTGTTTTTT. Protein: CASQGQGGTGELFF.